This T cell receptor (beta chain) originates from a study of blood T cell repertoires in COVID-19. Study in general: Whether acute or convalescent, the COVID-19 samples came from the United States, Italy and Spain.

Living in about two dozen US areas, the participants were between 18 and 89 years of age. Clinical history as reported by participants underpinned cohort assignment. Either two negative PCRs, clearance, or symptom resolution qualified Cohort 3 donors as recovered. The CDR3 contains 12 residues. Trimming took off 3 bases at V and 5 bases at J, with 7 bases between the two ends. CDR1 SGHTA and CDR2 FQGNSA come from the germline V gene. Only in-frame clones appear in the TCRdb table, and some are missing; sequencing was by immunoSEQ multiplex PCR. The sample records under 300,000 clones, roughly 86% being singletons.

This clonotype was obtained from a woman in her 30s who had recovered from COVID-19. This rearrangement joins TRBV7-2 to TRBJ2-5, with D possibly TRBD2 on 5 matching bases. The specimen was PBMCs or T cells enriched from blood (not recorded which). CDR3 sequence: CASSLKRETQYF. For the CDR3, the DNA is TGTGCCAGCAGCTTGAAGCGGGAGACCCAGTACTTC.